These T cell receptor beta chains were read from a single sample in a study of post-analysis software for immune sequencing data. In TCRdb, the PCR reads were re-called with MiXCR into one record per CDR3 protein. The sample includes 350,000 to 450,000 distinct CDR3 sequences, 39% of them seen just once. The specimen sequenced was blood. Receptors were obtained from a girl aged 2 to 10 with multiple sclerosis. The CDR3 runs from the conserved cysteine through the conserved F or W. The order of the fields is CDR3 DNA, CDR3 protein, clone size, D gene, V gene, J gene. A D gene is named only where the DNA matches it firmly. Rows give clone size only sometimes, using once, few, many, or a class for an expanded clone.

TGTGCCAGCAGTGACGGGCAGGGCACAGATACGCAGTATTTT	CASSDGQGTDTQYF	.	.	TRBV2	TRBJ2-3
TGTGCCAGCAGCTTCGTCCAGGGTTCCCTCTATGGCTACACCTTC	CASSFVQGSLYGYTF	.	.	TRBV7-9	TRBJ1-2
TGCAGTGCTAGAGCTTTTATTGGGACAGGGATCAATGAGCAGTTCTTC	CSARAFIGTGINEQFF	.	TRBD1	TRBV20-1	TRBJ2-1
TGTGCCAGCAGTTTACTTCTGGGTGAAGCTTTCTTT	CASSLLLGEAFF	.	.	TRBV28	TRBJ1-1
TGCGCCAGCAGCCCGGCCGGGCAGGGGTCCTACAATGAGCAGTTCTTC	CASSPAGQGSYNEQFF	.	.	TRBV5-1	TRBJ2-1
TGTGCCAGAAGTTCACCAGGCGGGAGCGGCTACGAGCAGTACTTC	CARSSPGGSGYEQYF	.	TRBD2	TRBV28	TRBJ2-7
TGTGCCAGCAGCTTAAGGGCTAGCGGGGGGCCTCGCCTCAGCACAGATACGCAGTATTTT	CASSLRASGGPRLSTDTQYF	few	TRBD2	TRBV7-3	TRBJ2-3
TGTGCCAGCAGCTTAGGGGCCCGAGGTCGCGAGCAGTACTTC	CASSLGARGREQYF	.	.	TRBV7-2	TRBJ2-7
TGTGCCAGCAGTGTCTCGGGACTAGTAATCAATGAGCAGTTCTTC	CASSVSGLVINEQFF	.	TRBD2	TRBV28	TRBJ2-1
TGCAGTGCTAGAATAGGGCGGCGGGAGTATAGGAATGAGCAGTTCTTC	CSARIGRREYRNEQFF	once	TRBD2	TRBV20-1	TRBJ2-1
TGCAGCGTTTTAACCGCCGGGGGTAGGGGCAATCAGCCCCAGCATTTT	CSVLTAGGRGNQPQHF	.	.	TRBV29-1	TRBJ1-5
TGCGCCAGCAGCCTCCATTTCTCCGACTCTGGGGCCAACGTCCTGACTTTC	CASSLHFSDSGANVLTF	few	.	TRBV4-1	TRBJ2-6
TGTGCCAGCAGCCTCCAGGGTCAGAGGCCGCCCCAGCATTTT	CASSLQGQRPPQHF	.	.	TRBV7-2	TRBJ1-5
TGTGCCACCAGGAGGGTAGGAAATGAGCAGTTCTTC	CATRRVGNEQFF	few	.	TRBV15	TRBJ2-1
TGTGCCAGCAGTTTATCTGCGGGGAACAATGAGCAGTTCTTC	CASSLSAGNNEQFF	.	.	TRBV27	TRBJ2-1
TGTGCCAGCAACTCCCAAAGGCGGGGGACTTGGGATAAGCAGTTCTTC	CASNSQRRGTWDKQFF	.	TRBD2	TRBV7-2	TRBJ2-1
TGTGCCAGCAGCCGGACAGGGGGAACCGGGGAGCTGTTTTTT	CASSRTGGTGELFF	once	TRBD1	TRBV3-1	TRBJ2-2
TGTGCCAGCAGTTTTGGGGGGGGGAATGAGCAGTTCTTC	CASSFGGGNEQFF	.	TRBD2	TRBV12-3/TRBV12-4	TRBJ2-1
TGTGCCAGCAGCGTTACCAGGGCGGATACGCAGTATTTT	CASSVTRADTQYF	.	.	TRBV11-2	TRBJ2-3
TGTGCCAGCACTAGCGGGGGACAAGAGACCCAGTACTTC	CASTSGGQETQYF	many	TRBD2	TRBV28	TRBJ2-5
TGTGCCAGCAGTGCGACACCAAGACATAGCAATCAGCCCCAGCATTTT	CASSATPRHSNQPQHF	.	.	TRBV6-1	TRBJ1-5
TGTGCCAGCAGTTGGACAGGGCTCTTCTACGAGCAGTACTTC	CASSWTGLFYEQYF	few	TRBD1	TRBV6-2/TRBV6-3	TRBJ2-7
TGTGCCAGCGATTTGGGGGGACTTAACTATGGCTACACCTTC	CASDLGGLNYGYTF	.	.	TRBV7-9	TRBJ1-2
TGTGCCAGCAGTCAAAAGACAGGGGGAAGAGGTGAAAAACTGTTTTTT	CASSQKTGGRGEKLFF	.	TRBD1	TRBV27	TRBJ1-4
TGTGCCAGCAGCTTTGGAAGCGGAGACGAGCAGTACTTC	CASSFGSGDEQYF	.	.	TRBV5-6	TRBJ2-7
TGTGCCTGGAGTGTAGGACCCCACAATGAGCAGTTCTTC	CAWSVGPHNEQFF	.	.	TRBV30	TRBJ2-1
TGTGCCAGCAGCCCCCCTCACAATCAGCCCCAGCATTTT	CASSPPHNQPQHF	.	.	TRBV7-2	TRBJ1-5
TGTGCCAGCAGGACGGTAGCGGGAGGAGAGACCCAGTACTTC	CASRTVAGGETQYF	.	TRBD2	TRBV28	TRBJ2-5
TGCGCCAGCAGCCCCCAGGGACAGGGAAGGACTGAAGCTTTCTTT	CASSPQGQGRTEAFF	few	TRBD1	TRBV5-1	TRBJ1-1
TGCGCCAGCAGCCAAGATTGGGCCACGGGATATGGCTACACCTTC	CASSQDWATGYGYTF	few	.	TRBV4-1	TRBJ1-2
TGTGCCAGCAGTTTAAGACAGCCGCCCTACGAGCAGTACTTC	CASSLRQPPYEQYF	few	.	TRBV28	TRBJ2-7
TGTGCCAGCAGTCCGCCCCGGGGCGGGGGGTCTTCCCAAGAGACCCAGTACTTC	CASSPPRGGGSSQETQYF	.	TRBD2	TRBV12-3/TRBV12-4	TRBJ2-5
TGCAGTGCTAGGACTAGCGGGAGGACCTACGAGCAGTACTTC	CSARTSGRTYEQYF	few	TRBD2	TRBV20-1	TRBJ2-7
TGTGCTAGCAGCTTAGCAAAGAATGAAAAACTGTTTTTT	CASSLAKNEKLFF	few	.	TRBV7-7	TRBJ1-4
TGTGCCAGCAGCCCCGCGTTTGGCCCCATGAACACTGAAGCTTTCTTT	CASSPAFGPMNTEAFF	few	.	TRBV13	TRBJ1-1
TGTGGCAGCAGCTCGGCATTAGCGGGAGTCGCCGAGCAGTACTTC	CGSSSALAGVAEQYF	.	TRBD2	TRBV7-3	TRBJ2-7
TGTGCCAGCAGCCCCATTGGGACCAACTATGGCTACACCTTC	CASSPIGTNYGYTF	.	.	TRBV5-6	TRBJ1-2
TGTGCCAGCAGCTCTCACAGGGTCTACAATGAGCAGTTCTTC	CASSSHRVYNEQFF	.	.	TRBV3-1	TRBJ2-1
TGTGCCAGCTCACCGTTACAGGGATACACCTTC	CASSPLQGYTF	once	.	TRBV18	TRBJ1-2
TGTGCCAGCAGTTTATTCGGTCAGGGGAGCACAGATACGCAGTATTTT	CASSLFGQGSTDTQYF	.	.	TRBV12-3/TRBV12-4	TRBJ2-3
TGCAGTGCAGCACAGGCGGCCCGATACACTGAAGCTTTCTTT	CSAAQAARYTEAFF	.	.	TRBV20-1	TRBJ1-1
TGTGCCAGTAGTATCTTGGCAGGGAGGGCCTACGAGCAGTACTTC	CASSILAGRAYEQYF	few	TRBD2	TRBV19	TRBJ2-7
TGCGCCAGCAGTTACAGCTGGGGGGCAGAGTGGTACGAGCAGTACTTC	CASSYSWGAEWYEQYF	few	.	TRBV6-5	TRBJ2-7
TGCGCCAGCAGCTTTATTTGGGGTGCAGATACGCAGTATTTT	CASSFIWGADTQYF	.	.	TRBV5-1	TRBJ2-3
TGCGCCAGCAGATGGACTAGCGGGTCTGATACGCAGTATTTT	CASRWTSGSDTQYF	few	TRBD2	TRBV4-1	TRBJ2-3
TGTGCCAGCAGCCGGACTAGCGTGAACGAGCAGTACTTC	CASSRTSVNEQYF	.	TRBD2	TRBV7-9	TRBJ2-7
TGTGCCAGCAGCCGGGGACCCGCTGGGATCGCCTACGAGCAGTACTTC	CASSRGPAGIAYEQYF	.	.	TRBV3-1	TRBJ2-7